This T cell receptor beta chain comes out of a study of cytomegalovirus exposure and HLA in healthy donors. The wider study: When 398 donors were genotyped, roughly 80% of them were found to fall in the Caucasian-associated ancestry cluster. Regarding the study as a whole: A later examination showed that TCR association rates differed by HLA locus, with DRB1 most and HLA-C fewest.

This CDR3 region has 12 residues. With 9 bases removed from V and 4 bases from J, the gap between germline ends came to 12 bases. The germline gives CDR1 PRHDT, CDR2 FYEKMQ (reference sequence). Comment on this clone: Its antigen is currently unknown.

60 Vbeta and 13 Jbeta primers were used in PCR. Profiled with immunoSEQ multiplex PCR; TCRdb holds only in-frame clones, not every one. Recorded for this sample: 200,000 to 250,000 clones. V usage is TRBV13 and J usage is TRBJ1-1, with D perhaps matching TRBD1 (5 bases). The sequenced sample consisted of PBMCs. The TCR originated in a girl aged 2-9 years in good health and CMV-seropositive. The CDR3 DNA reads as TGTGCCAGTTTGGGGGGGAGCACTGAAGCTTTCTTT. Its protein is CASLGGSTEAFF. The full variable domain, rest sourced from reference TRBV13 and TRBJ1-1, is AAGVIQSPRHLIKEKRETATLKCYPIPRHDTVYWYQQGPGQDPQFLISFYEKMQSDKGSIPDRFSAQQFSDYHSELNMSSLELGDSALYFCASLGGSTEAFFGQGTRLTVV.